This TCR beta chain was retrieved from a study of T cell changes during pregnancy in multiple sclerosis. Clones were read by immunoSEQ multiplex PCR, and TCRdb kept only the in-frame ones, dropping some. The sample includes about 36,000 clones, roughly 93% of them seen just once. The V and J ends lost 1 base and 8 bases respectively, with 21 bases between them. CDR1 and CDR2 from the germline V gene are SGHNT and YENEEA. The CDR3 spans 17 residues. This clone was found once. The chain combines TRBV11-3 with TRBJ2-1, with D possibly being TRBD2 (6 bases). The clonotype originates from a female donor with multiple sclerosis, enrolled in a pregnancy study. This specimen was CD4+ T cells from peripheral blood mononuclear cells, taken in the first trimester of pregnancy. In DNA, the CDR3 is TGTGCCAGCAGCTTAGGTCTTGGCGGGGTGGAGGTCGATGAGCAGTTCTTC. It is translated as CASSLGLGGVEVDEQFF.